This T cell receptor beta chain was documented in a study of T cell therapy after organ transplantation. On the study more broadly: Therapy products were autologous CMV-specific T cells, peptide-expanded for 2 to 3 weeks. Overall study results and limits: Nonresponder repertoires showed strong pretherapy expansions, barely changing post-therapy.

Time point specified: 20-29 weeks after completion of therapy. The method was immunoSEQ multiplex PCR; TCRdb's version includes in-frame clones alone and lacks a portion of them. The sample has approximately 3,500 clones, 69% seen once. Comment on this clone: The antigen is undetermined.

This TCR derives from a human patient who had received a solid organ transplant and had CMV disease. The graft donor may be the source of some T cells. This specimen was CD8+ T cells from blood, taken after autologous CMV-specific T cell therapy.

The DNA of the CDR3 is TGTGCCAGCAGCTTACGACTAGCGGGAGTTACTGAGCAGTTCTTC. This gives the protein CASSLRLAGVTEQFF. The chain recombines TRBV9 with TRBJ2-1; 12 bases fit TRBD2. The CDR3 runs 15 residues. J gave up 9 bases and V 4 bases, and 8 bases lay outside the gene matches. In germline, CDR1 is SGDLS, CDR2 YYNGEE. The full variable domain, completed using reference TRBV9 and TRBJ2-1, is DSGVTQTPKHLITATGQRVTLRCSPRSGDLSVYWYQQSLDQGLQFLIQYYNGEERAKGNILERFSAQQFPDLHSELNLSSLELGDSALYFCASSLRLAGVTEQFFGPGTRLTVL.